This section outlines one T cell receptor (beta chain) sequence together with its context. The data derive from a study of blood T cell repertoires in COVID-19. Study in general: PBMCs, B-cell-depleted T cells, or T cells provided the cDNA or gDNA that made up the material.

Measured with immunoSEQ multiplex PCR; TCRdb has only the in-frame clones, and not every one. This sample has hundreds of thousands of clones, with 80% to 90% found just once. The V and J ends lost 4 bases and 1 base, in that order; junction bases with no gene match: 2. CDR1 GTSNPN and CDR2 SVGIG come from the germline V gene (reference sequence). The length of the CDR3 is 13 residues. The source of this sequence is a woman in her 40s who had recovered from COVID-19. Sample: peripheral blood. The rearrangement links TRBV30 to TRBJ1-1, with 8 bases that match TRBD1. This CDR3 reads CAWKGQGNTEAFF. Written as DNA, the CDR3 is TGTGCCTGGAAAGGACAGGGGAACACTGAAGCTTTCTTT.